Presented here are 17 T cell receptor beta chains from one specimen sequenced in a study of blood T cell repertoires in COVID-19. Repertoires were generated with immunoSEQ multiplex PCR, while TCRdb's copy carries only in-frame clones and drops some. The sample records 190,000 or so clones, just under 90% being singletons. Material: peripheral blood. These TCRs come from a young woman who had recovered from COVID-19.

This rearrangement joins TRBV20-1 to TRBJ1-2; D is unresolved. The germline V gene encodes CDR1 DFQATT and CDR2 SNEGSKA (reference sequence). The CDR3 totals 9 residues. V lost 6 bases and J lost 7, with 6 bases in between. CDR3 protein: CSAAGGYTF. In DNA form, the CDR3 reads TGCAGTGCCGCGGGTGGCTACACCTTC.

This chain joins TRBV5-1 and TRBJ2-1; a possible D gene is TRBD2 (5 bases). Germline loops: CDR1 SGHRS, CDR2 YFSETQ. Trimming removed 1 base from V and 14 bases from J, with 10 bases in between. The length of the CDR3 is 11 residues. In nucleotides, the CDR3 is TGCGCCAGCAGCTTGTCAGAGAGGGAGTTCTTC. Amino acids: CASSLSEREFF.

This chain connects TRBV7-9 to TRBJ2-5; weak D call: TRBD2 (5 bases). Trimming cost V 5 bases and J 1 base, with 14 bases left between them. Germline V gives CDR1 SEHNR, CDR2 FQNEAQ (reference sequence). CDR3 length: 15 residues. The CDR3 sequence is CASSRTLGGQETQYF. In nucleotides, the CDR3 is TGTGCCAGCAGCAGAACGCTAGGAGGCCAAGAGACCCAGTACTTC.

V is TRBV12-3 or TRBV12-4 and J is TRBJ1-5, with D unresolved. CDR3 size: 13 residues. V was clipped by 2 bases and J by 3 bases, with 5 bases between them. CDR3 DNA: TGTGCCAGCAGTTTACAGGACAATCAGCCCCAGCATTTT. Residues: CASSLQDNQPQHF.

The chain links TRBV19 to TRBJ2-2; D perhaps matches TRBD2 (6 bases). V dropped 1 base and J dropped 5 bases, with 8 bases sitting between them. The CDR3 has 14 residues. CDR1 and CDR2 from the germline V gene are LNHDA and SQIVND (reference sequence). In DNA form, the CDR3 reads TGTGCCAGTAGTATAGCGGGGAGGACCGGGGAGCTGTTTTTT. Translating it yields CASSIAGRTGELFF.

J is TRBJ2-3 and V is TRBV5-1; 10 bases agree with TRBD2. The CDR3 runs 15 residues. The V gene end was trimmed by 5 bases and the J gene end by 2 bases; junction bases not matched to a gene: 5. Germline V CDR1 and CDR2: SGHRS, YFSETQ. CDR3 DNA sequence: TGCGCCAGCAGGAGCGGGAGGGCCTACACAGATACGCAGTATTTT. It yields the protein CASRSGRAYTDTQYF.

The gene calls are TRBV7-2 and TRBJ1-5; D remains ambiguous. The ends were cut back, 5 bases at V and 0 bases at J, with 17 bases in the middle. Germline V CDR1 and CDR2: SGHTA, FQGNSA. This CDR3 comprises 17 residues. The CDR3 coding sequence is TGTGCCAGCAGCCCAACACAATTCCTCAATAGCAATCAGCCCCAGCATTTT. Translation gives CASSPTQFLNSNQPQHF.

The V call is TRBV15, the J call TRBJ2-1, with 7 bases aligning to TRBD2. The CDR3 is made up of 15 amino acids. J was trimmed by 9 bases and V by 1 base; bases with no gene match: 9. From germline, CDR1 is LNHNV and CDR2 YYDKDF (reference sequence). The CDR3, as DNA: TGTGCCACCAGCAGAGTCTTGGGAGGGCCCAGTGAGCAGTTCTTC. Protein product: CATSRVLGGPSEQFF. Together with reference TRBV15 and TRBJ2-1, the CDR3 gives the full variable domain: DAMVIQNPRYQVTQFGKPVTLSCSQTLNHNVMYWYQQKSSQAPKLLFHYYDKDFNNEADTPDNFQSRRPNTSFCFLDIRSPGLGDTAMYLCATSRVLGGPSEQFFGPGTRLTVL.

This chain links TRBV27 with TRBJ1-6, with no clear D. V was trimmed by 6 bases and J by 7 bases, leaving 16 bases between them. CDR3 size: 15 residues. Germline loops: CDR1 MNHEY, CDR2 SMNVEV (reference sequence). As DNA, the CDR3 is TGTGCCAGCAGAAATGACCTCACGGGGAATTCACCCCTCCACTTT. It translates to CASRNDLTGNSPLHF.

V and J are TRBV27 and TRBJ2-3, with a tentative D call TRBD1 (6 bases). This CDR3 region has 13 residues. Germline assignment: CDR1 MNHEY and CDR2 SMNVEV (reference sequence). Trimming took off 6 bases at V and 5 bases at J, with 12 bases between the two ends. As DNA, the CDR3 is TGTGCCAGCAGCCTGGACAGTGGAGATACGCAGTATTTT. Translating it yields CASSLDSGDTQYF.

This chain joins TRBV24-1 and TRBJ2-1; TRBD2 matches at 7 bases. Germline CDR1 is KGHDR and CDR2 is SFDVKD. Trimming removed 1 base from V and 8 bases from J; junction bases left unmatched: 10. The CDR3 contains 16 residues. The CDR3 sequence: CATSDFASGIKDEQFF. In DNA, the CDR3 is TGTGCCACCAGTGATTTTGCTAGCGGCATCAAGGATGAGCAGTTCTTC.

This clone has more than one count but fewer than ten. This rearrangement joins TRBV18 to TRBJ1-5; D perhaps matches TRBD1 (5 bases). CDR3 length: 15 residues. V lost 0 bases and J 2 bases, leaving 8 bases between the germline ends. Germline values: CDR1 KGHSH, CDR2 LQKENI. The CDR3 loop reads CASSPPGGGNQPQHF. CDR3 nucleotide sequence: TGTGCCAGCTCACCACCCGGGGGAGGCAATCAGCCCCAGCATTTT. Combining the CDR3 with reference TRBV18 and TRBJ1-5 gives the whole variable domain NAGVMQNPRHLVRRRGQEARLRCSPMKGHSHVYWYRQLPEEGLKFMVYLQKENIIDESGMPKERFSAEFPKEGPSILRIQQVVRGDSAAYFCASSPPGGGNQPQHFGDGTRLSIL.

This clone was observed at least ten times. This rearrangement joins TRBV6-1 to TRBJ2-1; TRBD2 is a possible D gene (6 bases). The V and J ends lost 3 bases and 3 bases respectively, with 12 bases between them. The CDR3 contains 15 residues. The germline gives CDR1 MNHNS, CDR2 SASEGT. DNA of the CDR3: TGTGCCAGCAGTGAGGAGGTGGGGGGCTACAATGAGCAGTTCTTC. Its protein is CASSEEVGGYNEQFF.

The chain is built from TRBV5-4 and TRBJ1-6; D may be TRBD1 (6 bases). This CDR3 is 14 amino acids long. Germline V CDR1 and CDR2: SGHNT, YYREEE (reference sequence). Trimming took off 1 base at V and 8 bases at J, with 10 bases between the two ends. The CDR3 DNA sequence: TGTGCCAGCAGCTTGAGGGACACGTATTCACCCCTCCACTTT. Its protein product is CASSLRDTYSPLHF.

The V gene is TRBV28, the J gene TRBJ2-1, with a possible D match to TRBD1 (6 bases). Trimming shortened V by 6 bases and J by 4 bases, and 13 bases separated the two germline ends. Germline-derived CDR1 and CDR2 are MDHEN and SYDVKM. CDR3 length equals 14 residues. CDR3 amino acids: CASSPHRDYNEQFF. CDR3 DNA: TGTGCCAGCAGCCCTCACAGGGATTACAATGAGCAGTTCTTC. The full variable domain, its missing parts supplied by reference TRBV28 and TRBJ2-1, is DVKVTQSSRYLVKRTGEKVFLECVQDMDHENMFWYRQDPGLGLRLIYFSYDVKMKEKGDIPEGYSVSREKKERFSLILESASTNQTSMYLCASSPHRDYNEQFFGPGTRLTVL.

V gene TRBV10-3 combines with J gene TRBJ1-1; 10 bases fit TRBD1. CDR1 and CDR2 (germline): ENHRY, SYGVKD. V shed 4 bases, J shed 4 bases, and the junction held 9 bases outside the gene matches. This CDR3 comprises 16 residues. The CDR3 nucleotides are TGTGCCATCAGTGCGGGACAGGGGAGGGTGGGCACTGAAGCTTTCTTT. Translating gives CAISAGQGRVGTEAFF.

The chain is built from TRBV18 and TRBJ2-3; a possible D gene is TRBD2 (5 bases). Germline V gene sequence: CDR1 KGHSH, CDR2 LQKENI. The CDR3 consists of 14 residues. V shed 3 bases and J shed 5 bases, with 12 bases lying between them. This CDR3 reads CASSPFDGVDTQYF. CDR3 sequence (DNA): TGTGCCAGCTCACCGTTTGACGGGGTAGATACGCAGTATTTT.